The present T cell receptor beta chain was sequenced within a study of T-cell reconstitution after alpha-beta-depleted transplantation in children. The CDR3 length is 14 residues. Germline loops: CDR1 SNHLY, CDR2 FYNNEI. The V segment lost 8 bases and the J segment 3 bases; nucleotides outside the gene matches: 10. The authors prepared the TCRbeta library with unique molecular identifiers. TCRdb ran MiXCR on the PCR reads and lists one entry per CDR3 protein. The sample includes 440,000 or so distinct CDR3 sequences, approximately 42% of them seen just once. This rearrangement joins TRBV2 to TRBJ2-7, with TRBD1 matching 7 bases. Sequenced here: PBMCs, sampled before TCRalphabeta/CD19-depleted stem cell transplant. The source of this sequence is a girl aged 2-15 years with aplastic anemia, due to receive a stem cell transplant. The CDR3 DNA reads as TGTGCCAGCCAAAGGGACAGAGAATTCTACGAGCAGTACTTC. Protein product: CASQRDREFYEQYF.